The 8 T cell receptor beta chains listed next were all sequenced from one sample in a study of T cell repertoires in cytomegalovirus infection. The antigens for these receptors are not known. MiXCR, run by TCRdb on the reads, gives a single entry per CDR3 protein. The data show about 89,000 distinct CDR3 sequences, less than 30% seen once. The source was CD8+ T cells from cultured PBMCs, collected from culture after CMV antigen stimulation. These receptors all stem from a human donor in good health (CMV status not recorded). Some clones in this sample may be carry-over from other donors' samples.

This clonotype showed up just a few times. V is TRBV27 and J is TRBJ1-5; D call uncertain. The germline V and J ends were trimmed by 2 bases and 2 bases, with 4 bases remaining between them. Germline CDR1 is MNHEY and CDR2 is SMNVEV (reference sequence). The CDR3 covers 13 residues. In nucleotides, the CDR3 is TGTGCCAGCAGTTTAGACGGCAATCAGCCCCAGCATTTT. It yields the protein CASSLDGNQPQHF.

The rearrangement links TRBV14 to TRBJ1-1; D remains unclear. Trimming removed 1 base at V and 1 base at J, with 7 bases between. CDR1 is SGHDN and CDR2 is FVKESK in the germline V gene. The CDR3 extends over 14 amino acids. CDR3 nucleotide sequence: TGTGCCAGCAGCCAAGTACGGGGGAACACTGAAGCTTTCTTT. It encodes CASSQVRGNTEAFF.

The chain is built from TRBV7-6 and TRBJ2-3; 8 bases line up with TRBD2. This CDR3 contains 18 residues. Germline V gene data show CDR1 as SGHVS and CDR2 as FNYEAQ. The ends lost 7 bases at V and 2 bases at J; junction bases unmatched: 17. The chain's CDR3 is CASTFEIQGAGATDTQYF. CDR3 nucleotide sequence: TGTGCCAGCACCTTCGAAATCCAGGGAGCGGGGGCCACAGATACGCAGTATTTT.

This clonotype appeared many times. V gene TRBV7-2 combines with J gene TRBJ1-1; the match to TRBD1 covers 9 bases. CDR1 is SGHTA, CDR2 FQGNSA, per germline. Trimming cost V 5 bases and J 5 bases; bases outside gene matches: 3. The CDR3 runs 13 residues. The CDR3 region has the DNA TGTGCCAGCAGCCTGGACAGGGGAACTGAAGCTTTCTTT. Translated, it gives CASSLDRGTEAFF.

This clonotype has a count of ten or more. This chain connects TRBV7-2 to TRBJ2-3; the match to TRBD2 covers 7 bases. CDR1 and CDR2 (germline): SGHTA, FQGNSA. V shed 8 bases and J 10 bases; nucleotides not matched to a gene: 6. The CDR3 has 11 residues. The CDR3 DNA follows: TGTGCCAGCGGACTAGGTGTTGCGCAGTATTTT. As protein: CASGLGVAQYF.

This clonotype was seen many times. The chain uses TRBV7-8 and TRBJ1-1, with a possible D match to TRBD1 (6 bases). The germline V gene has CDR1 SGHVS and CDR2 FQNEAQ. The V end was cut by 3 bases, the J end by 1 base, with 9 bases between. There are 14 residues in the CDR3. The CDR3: CASSFLGGNTEAFF. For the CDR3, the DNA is TGTGCCAGCAGCTTTTTAGGGGGGAACACTGAAGCTTTCTTT.

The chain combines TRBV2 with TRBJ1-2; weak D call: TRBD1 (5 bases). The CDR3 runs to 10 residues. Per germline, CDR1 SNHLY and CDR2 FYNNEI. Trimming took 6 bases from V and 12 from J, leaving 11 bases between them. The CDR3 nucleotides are TGTGCCAGCAGCGCAAGGGGCGACACCTTC. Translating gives CASSARGDTF.

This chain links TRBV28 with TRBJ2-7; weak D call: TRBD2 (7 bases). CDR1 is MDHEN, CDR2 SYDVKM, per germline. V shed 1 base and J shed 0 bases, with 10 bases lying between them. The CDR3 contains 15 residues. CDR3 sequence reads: CASSLFGGLSYEQYF. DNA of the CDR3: TGTGCCAGCAGTTTATTCGGGGGGCTCTCCTACGAGCAGTACTTC.